This T cell receptor beta chain was sequenced for a study of cytomegalovirus exposure and HLA in healthy donors. Broader study findings: The study recorded about 150 TCR beta chains that were cytomegalovirus-associated. Serostatus for CMV was the only available immune exposure information.

V dropped 4 bases and J dropped 1; count of bases not matched to a gene: 7. The CDR3 loop spans 17 amino acids. Looked up from germline, CDR1 is SGDLS and CDR2 is YYNGEE. The PCR ran on 60 Vbeta and 13 Jbeta primers. Clones were read by immunoSEQ multiplex PCR, and TCRdb kept only the in-frame ones, dropping some. This table has some 200,000 clones, 82% appearing once. Comment on this clone: The antigen is not known.

The sequence derives from a woman aged 35 to 49 in good health and CMV-seronegative. This chain joins TRBV9 and TRBJ2-2; 10 nucleotides align to TRBD2. Sequencing input: PBMCs. CDR3 sequence reads: CASSPRLAGWNTGELFF. Written as DNA, the CDR3 is TGTGCCAGCAGCCCTCGACTAGCGGGCTGGAACACCGGGGAGCTGTTTTTT.